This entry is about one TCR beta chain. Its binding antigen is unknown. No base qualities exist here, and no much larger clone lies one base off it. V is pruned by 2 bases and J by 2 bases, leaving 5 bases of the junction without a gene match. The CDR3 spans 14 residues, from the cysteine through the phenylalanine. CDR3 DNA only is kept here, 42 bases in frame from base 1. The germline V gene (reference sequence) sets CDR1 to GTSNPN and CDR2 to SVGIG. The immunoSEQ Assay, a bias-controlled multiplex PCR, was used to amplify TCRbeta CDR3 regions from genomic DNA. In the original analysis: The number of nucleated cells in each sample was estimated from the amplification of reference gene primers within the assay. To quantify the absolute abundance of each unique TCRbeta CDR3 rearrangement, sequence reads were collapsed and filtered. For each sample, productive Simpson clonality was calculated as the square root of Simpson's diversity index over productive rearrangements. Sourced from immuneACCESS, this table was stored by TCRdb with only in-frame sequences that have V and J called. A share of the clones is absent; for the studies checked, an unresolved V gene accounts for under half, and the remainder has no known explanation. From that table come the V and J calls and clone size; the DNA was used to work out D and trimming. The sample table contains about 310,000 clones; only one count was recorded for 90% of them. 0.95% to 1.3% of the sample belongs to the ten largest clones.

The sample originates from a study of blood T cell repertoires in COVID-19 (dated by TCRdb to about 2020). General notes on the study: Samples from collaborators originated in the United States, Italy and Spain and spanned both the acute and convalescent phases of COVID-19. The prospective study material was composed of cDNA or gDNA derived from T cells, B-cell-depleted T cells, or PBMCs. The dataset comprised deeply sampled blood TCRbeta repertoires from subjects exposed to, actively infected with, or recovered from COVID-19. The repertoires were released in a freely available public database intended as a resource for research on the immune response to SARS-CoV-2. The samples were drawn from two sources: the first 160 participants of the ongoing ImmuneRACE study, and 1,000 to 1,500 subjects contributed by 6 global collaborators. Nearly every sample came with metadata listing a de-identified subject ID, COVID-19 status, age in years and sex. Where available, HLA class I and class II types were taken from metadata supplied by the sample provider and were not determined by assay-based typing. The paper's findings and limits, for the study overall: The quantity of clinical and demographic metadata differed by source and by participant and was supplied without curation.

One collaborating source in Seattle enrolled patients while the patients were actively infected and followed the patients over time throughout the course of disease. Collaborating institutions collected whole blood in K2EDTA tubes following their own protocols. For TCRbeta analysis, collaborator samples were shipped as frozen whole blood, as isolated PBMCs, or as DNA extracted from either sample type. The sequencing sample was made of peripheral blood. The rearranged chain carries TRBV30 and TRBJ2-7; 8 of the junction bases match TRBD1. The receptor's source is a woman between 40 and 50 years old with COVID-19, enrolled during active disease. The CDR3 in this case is CAWSFGQGTYEQYF. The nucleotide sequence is TGTGCCTGGAGTTTTGGACAGGGTACCTACGAGCAGTACTTC.